A selection of T cell receptor beta chains follows, all from one sample in a study of T cell responses to AZD1222 COVID-19 vaccine. Assay: immunoSEQ multiplex PCR; the TCRdb copy retains only in-frame clones and omits some. The data show 160,000 or so clones, with about 90% seen just once and 1% to 1.4% held by the top ten. The material sequenced was peripheral blood, taken 28 days after the second AZD1222 dose. The receptors derive from an adult who received the AZD1222 COVID-19 vaccine. Both conserved end residues are part of each CDR3. A D gene is named only where the DNA matches it firmly. Clone size appears in some rows only: once, few, many, or a class for an expanded clone.

TRBV7-9	NA	TRBJ1-1	NA	CASNFRARDGEAFF
TRBV3-1/TRBV3-2	NA	TRBJ2-6	NA	CASSGAGLRANVLTF
TRBV7-2	once	TRBJ1-1	NA	CASSLGVGLMNTEAFF
TRBV15	NA	TRBJ2-2	NA	CATSRGWTGELFF
TRBV27	NA	TRBJ2-5	TRBD1	CASSAIQGIETQYF
TRBV7-2	NA	TRBJ2-7	NA	CASSSLRDSAYEQYF
TRBV3-1/TRBV3-2	NA	TRBJ1-2	NA	CASSPTGLLYGYTF
TRBV6-5	NA	TRBJ1-1	NA	CASNQGLLTEAFF
TRBV6-5	once	TRBJ1-5	TRBD1	CASRGQISNQPQHF
TRBV12-3/TRBV12-4	NA	TRBJ2-7	NA	CASSFGGYEQYF
TRBV12-5	NA	TRBJ2-7	NA	CASPLRYEQYF
TRBV7-8	NA	TRBJ1-6	NA	CASSLQSSYNSPLHF